These 16 T cell receptor beta chains came from one sample sequenced in a study of blood T cell repertoires in COVID-19. Libraries were prepared by immunoSEQ multiplex PCR; TCRdb keeps only in-frame clonotypes and omits some of them. The sample includes around 63,000 clones, more than 75% of them seen just once. The sequenced sample was peripheral blood. All receptors come from a woman in her sixties with acute or convalescent COVID-19.

The chain uses TRBV9 and TRBJ1-4; unclear D gene. This CDR3 region has 15 residues. Trimming removed 4 bases at V and 4 bases at J, with 14 bases between. CDR1 SGDLS and CDR2 YYNGEE come from the germline V gene. The CDR3 sequence: CASSPQSSSNEKLFF. The DNA of the CDR3 is TGTGCCAGCAGCCCACAGTCCTCAAGTAATGAAAAACTGTTTTTT.

The chain has TRBV5-1 and TRBJ1-1; 10 nucleotides line up with TRBD1. The germline CDR1 and CDR2 sequences are SGHRS and YFSETQ. The CDR3 totals 17 residues. Trimming cost V 0 bases and J 4 bases; bases outside gene matches: 9. The CDR3 DNA reads TGCGCCAGCAGCTTGGCGAAATTGACAGGGGGCATCACTGAAGCTTTCTTT. This sequence encodes CASSLAKLTGGITEAFF.

This rearrangement joins TRBV4-1 to TRBJ2-6; D perhaps matches TRBD1 (5 bases). CDR3 length: 16 amino acids. Germline V gene lookup returns CDR1 MGHRA and CDR2 YSYEKL. V was cut by 0 bases and J by 4 bases, with 10 bases left in between. The CDR3 bases are TGCGCCAGCAGCCAAGAGCAGGGCTCCGGGGCCAACGTCCTGACTTTC. Its translation: CASSQEQGSGANVLTF.

This CDR3 is CASVYRDGTEAFF. The CDR3 DNA reads as TGTGCCAGCGTATACAGGGACGGGACTGAAGCTTTCTTT. The V call is TRBV12-3 or TRBV12-4, the J call TRBJ1-1; a weak D match, TRBD1 (6 bases). V was trimmed by 8 bases and J by 5 bases, leaving 15 bases between them. The CDR3 consists of 13 residues.

The chain links TRBV2 to TRBJ2-6; D gene unclear. V gave up 2 bases and J gave up 3 bases, with 8 bases separating them. Germline V gives CDR1 SNHLY, CDR2 FYNNEI. The CDR3 consists of 15 residues. This CDR3 is CASSESYIGANVLTF. The DNA of the CDR3 is TGTGCCAGCAGTGAATCGTACATTGGGGCCAACGTCCTGACTTTC.

The V and J genes are TRBV11-2 and TRBJ2-5, with D perhaps TRBD2 (7 bases). This CDR3 spans 15 amino acids. Germline lookup yields CDR1 SGHAT and CDR2 FQNNGV. V lost 5 bases and J lost 5, with 18 bases in between. The DNA of the CDR3 is TGTGCCAGCAGCAGGTCCGGGGGGCGCGTGGAGACCCAGTACTTC. Translating it yields CASSRSGGRVETQYF.

This chain links TRBV24-1 with TRBJ2-1; 8 nucleotides line up with TRBD2. This CDR3 contains 16 residues. In germline, CDR1 is KGHDR, CDR2 SFDVKD. J lost 4 bases, V lost 4 bases, and 8 bases had no gene match. CDR3 sequence reads: CATSDSGTREYNEQFF. The CDR3 DNA is TGTGCCACCAGTGACTCCGGGACTAGAGAGTACAATGAGCAGTTCTTC.

The V and J genes are TRBV6-2 or TRBV6-3 and TRBJ2-5, with TRBD1 matching over 7 bases. Per germline, CDR1 MNHEY and CDR2 SVGEGT. The CDR3 loop spans 13 amino acids. Unmatched junction bases numbered 8, after V lost 6 bases and J lost 7 bases. The CDR3 region has the DNA TGTGCCAGCAGCCCAGGGGGAATCGGGACCCAGTACTTC. Residues: CASSPGGIGTQYF.

This clone was observed a few times. The rearrangement uses TRBV21-1 and TRBJ2-5; the table's D gene call, TRBD1, was not cross checked with the DNA. TRBV21-1 is classified as a pseudogene. The CDR3 contains 15 residues. CDR3 sequence (DNA): TGTGCCAGCAGCAAAGCGGGCAGGGGGCTTGAGACCCAGTACTTC. Its protein is CASSKAGRGLETQYF.

The chain recombines TRBV30 with TRBJ1-1, with a possible D match to TRBD1 (6 bases). V dropped 1 base and J dropped 1 base, with 13 bases sitting between them. The CDR3 has 15 residues. Germline CDR1 is GTSNPN and CDR2 is SVGIG (reference sequence). CDR3 nucleotides: TGTGCCTGGAGTGCCCTCCAACAGGGGAACACTGAAGCTTTCTTT. It yields the protein CAWSALQQGNTEAFF.

V usage is TRBV5-4 and J usage is TRBJ1-4; no clear D. The V and J ends lost 5 bases and 5 bases respectively, with 16 bases between them. This CDR3 has 15 residues. CDR1 and CDR2 (germline): SGHNT, YYREEE (reference sequence). The CDR3 DNA sequence: TGTGCCAGCAGTCAAACGAGCGGATTAAATGAAAAACTGTTTTTT. It specifies CASSQTSGLNEKLFF.

The genes are TRBV28 and TRBJ1-4; 7 bases fit TRBD1. The CDR3 is 14 amino acids. Germline-derived CDR1 and CDR2 are MDHEN and SYDVKM. V gave up 6 bases and J gave up 7 bases; unmatched junction bases: 8. This CDR3 reads CASRGTVWTEKLFF. The DNA of the CDR3 is TGTGCCAGCAGGGGGACAGTCTGGACTGAAAAACTGTTTTTT.

V gene TRBV7-9 combines with J gene TRBJ2-3; 9 nucleotides line up with TRBD2. V shed 6 bases and J 6 bases; nucleotides not matched to a gene: 4. CDR3 length: 13 residues. CDR1 is SEHNR, CDR2 FQNEAQ, per germline (reference sequence). CDR3 sequence: CASSSSGRDTQYF. The CDR3 DNA reads as TGTGCCAGCAGTTCCAGCGGGAGGGATACGCAGTATTTT.

The chain is built from TRBV28 and TRBJ2-7; 8 bases line up with TRBD1. Losses at the gene ends were 6 bases for V and 0 bases for J; bases not matched to a gene: 7. Germline CDR1 MDHEN, CDR2 SYDVKM. The CDR3 runs 15 residues. The CDR3 here is CASSPTGQVSYEQYV. Here the CDR3 DNA reads TGTGCCAGCAGCCCCACGGGACAGGTCTCCTACGAGCAGTACGTC.

The chain has TRBV23-1 and TRBJ2-3; D is unclear. TRBV23-1 is noted as an ORF with a role that remains uncertain. V gave up 4 bases and J gave up 3 bases, with 29 bases separating them. CDR3 size: 20 residues. This CDR3 is CASSRFHTAWARRKTDTQYF. The CDR3 coding sequence is TGCGCCAGCAGTCGTTTTCATACCGCTTGGGCCAGAAGAAAAACAGATACGCAGTATTTT.

The gene calls are TRBV2 and TRBJ1-5; no definite D call. Germline V gene sequence: CDR1 SNHLY, CDR2 FYNNEI. With 4 bases removed from V and 3 bases from J, the gap between germline ends came to 13 bases. The CDR3 is made up of 15 amino acids. CDR3 sequence: CASSGNREPNQPQHF. CDR3 coding DNA: TGTGCCAGCAGTGGGAATAGGGAGCCCAATCAGCCCCAGCATTTT.